The rows below give T cell receptor beta chains drawn from one sample of a study of shared T cell receptors in the human thymus. TCRdb's copy holds only in-frame clones and misses some; the assay was immunoSEQ multiplex PCR. The sample lists about 540,000 clones; more than 75% were seen once. The sample was also linked to a second study, of human thymus T cells.

The sample was thymocytes. These receptors came from a boy under two years old with a congenital heart defect. Each CDR3 is given with its conserved first and last residue. The D gene is left open where the match is weak. Some rows mark clone size as missing; the rest say once, few, many or name a class of expanded clone.

>TRBV28|TRBJ2-5|TRBD2|NA
CASSRRTSGSTETQYF
TGTGCCAGCAGCCGAAGGACTAGCGGGAGTACGGAGACCCAGTACTTC
>TRBV7-2|TRBJ1-1|TRBD1|NA
CASSHHPDRGLAFF
TGTGCCAGCAGCCACCACCCGGACAGGGGGCTAGCTTTCTTT
>TRBV19|TRBJ2-7|TRBD2|few
CASSVGWTGGPYEQYF
TGTGCCAGTAGCGTTGGTTGGACGGGAGGGCCGTACGAGCAGTACTTC
>TRBV21-1|TRBJ2-5|NA|NA
CASSKDGQGQETQYF
TGTGCCAGCAGCAAAGACGGACAGGGGCAAGAGACCCAGTACTTC
>TRBV6-1|TRBJ2-5|NA|NA
CASSELQGLQETQYF
TGTGCCAGCAGTGAACTCCAGGGGCTCCAAGAGACCCAGTACTTC
>TRBV25-1|TRBJ2-7|TRBD2|few
CASSGTSGRQHEQYF
TGTGCCAGCAGTGGGACTAGCGGGAGGCAGCACGAGCAGTACTTC
>TRBV4-2|TRBJ2-7|NA|NA
CASSPGVNNEILDEQYF
TGTGCCAGCAGCCCGGGTGTGAACAACGAGATCCTTGACGAGCAGTACTTC
>TRBV29-1|TRBJ1-2|NA|once
CSVEDPLRHIYGYTF
TGCAGCGTTGAAGATCCTCTCAGGCACATCTATGGCTACACCTTC
>TRBV7-2|TRBJ1-4|NA|NA
CASSLGSGEKLFF
TGTGCCAGCAGCTTAGGGTCGGGTGAAAAACTGTTTTTT
>TRBV21-1|TRBJ2-5|NA|few
CASTPLSGGGALTQYF
TGTGCCAGCACCCCTCTTAGCGGGGGTGGCGCGTTGACCCAGTACTTC
>TRBV4-3|TRBJ1-5|NA|NA
CASSQEFRGGQPQHF
TGCGCCAGCAGCCAAGAGTTCAGGGGCGGACAGCCCCAGCATTTT
>TRBV28|TRBJ1-1|NA|NA
CASSLCPGVDTEAFF
TGTGCCAGCAGTTTATGCCCAGGGGTGGACACTGAAGCTTTCTTT
>TRBV19|TRBJ1-4|TRBD1|few
CASKDRDEKLFF
TGTGCCAGTAAGGACAGGGACGAAAAACTGTTTTTT
>TRBV28|TRBJ1-5|NA|NA
CASSFGGDMNQPQHF
TGTGCCAGCAGTTTCGGGGGGGATATGAATCAGCCCCAGCATTTT